The rows below give T cell receptor beta chains drawn from one sample of a study of CD4 T cells in relation to SARS-CoV-2 and coronaviruses. Antigens of these TCRs are unknown. Produced via immunoSEQ multiplex PCR; TCRdb's table is partial and in-frame only. Here the sample spans about 39,000 clones, around 83% being singletons. The sample taken for sequencing was naive CD4+ T cells from PBMCs, cultured in vitro. The source is an adult with COVID-19. The CDR3 runs from the conserved cysteine through the conserved F or W. A D gene is named only where the DNA matches it firmly. Part of the rows lack a size; the others show once, few, many or a class for expanded clones.

V gene	D gene	J gene	clone size	CDR3 DNA	CDR3 protein
TRBV5-1	.	TRBJ1-3	.	TGCGCCAGCAGCTTGTCGTATCGGGGGGGAAACACCATATATTTT	CASSLSYRGGNTIYF
TRBV9	TRBD1	TRBJ2-1	few	TGTGCCAGCAGCGCCAGGGGGATGGTGGATGAGCAGTTCTTC	CASSARGMVDEQFF
TRBV27	.	TRBJ2-6	once	TGTGCCAGCAGGCCCTCTGGGGCCAACGTCCTGACTTTC	CASRPSGANVLTF
TRBV9	TRBD2	TRBJ2-1	.	TGTGCCAGCACCAAGACTAGCGGGAGCTCCAATGAGCAGTTCTTC	CASTKTSGSSNEQFF
TRBV6-5	.	TRBJ1-5	.	TGTGCCAGCAGTTACTCGGAGAAAAAGAGCAATCAGCCCCAGCATTTT	CASSYSEKKSNQPQHF
TRBV28	.	TRBJ2-4	.	TGTGCCAGCAGTTTGAGGTACAGGGTGGTTGACATTCAGTACTTC	CASSLRYRVVDIQYF
TRBV6-1	.	TRBJ1-3	.	TGTGCCAGCAGTGAATCAGTGGCGCAAAACACCATATATTTT	CASSESVAQNTIYF
TRBV6-6	.	TRBJ1-5	.	TGTGCCAGCAGTTCCCGGTCGGGCAATCAGCCCCAGCATTTT	CASSSRSGNQPQHF
TRBV2	.	TRBJ2-3	.	TGTGCCAGCAGTGACAGGGGAACCACAGATACGCAGTATTTT	CASSDRGTTDTQYF
TRBV21-1	.	TRBJ2-5	.	TGTGCCAGCAGCAAACTCTCCGGGACAGAAGAGACCCAGTACTTC	CASSKLSGTEETQYF
TRBV14	.	TRBJ2-5	.	TGTGCCAGCAGCCAAGATCTTTGGGGAGAGACCCAGTACTTC	CASSQDLWGETQYF
TRBV3-1/TRBV3-2	.	TRBJ2-1	.	TGTGCCAGCAGCTCCCGGGACACAATTCGGGGTGAGCAGTTCTTC	CASSSRDTIRGEQFF
TRBV12-3/TRBV12-4	.	TRBJ1-5	.	TGTGCCACTAGTCAGGGGCAGCCCCAGCATTTT	CATSQGQPQHF
TRBV18	.	TRBJ1-5	.	TGTGCCAGCTCTCCCGGTAGCAATCAGCCCCAGCATTTT	CASSPGSNQPQHF
TRBV4-1	.	TRBJ2-5	.	TGCGCCAGCAGCCGGACTAGGGGGGAGACCCAGTACTTC	CASSRTRGETQYF
TRBV21-1	.	TRBJ2-7	.	TGTGCCAGCAGCGACCGACTAGCGGGGGCCTACGAGCAGTACTTC	CASSDRLAGAYEQYF
TRBV4-3	.	TRBJ2-1	few	TGCGCCAGCAGCGCTCGACTGGGATCCTACAATGAGCAGTTCTTC	CASSARLGSYNEQFF
TRBV15	.	TRBJ1-5	.	TGTGCCACCAGCAGAGCGGGAGTGTATAGCAATCAGCCCCAGCATTTT	CATSRAGVYSNQPQHF
TRBV24-1	TRBD2	TRBJ2-5	.	TGTGCCACCAGTGACTACGCTGGACTAGCGGGAGCTTGGGAGACCCAGTACTTC	CATSDYAGLAGAWETQYF
TRBV5-6	.	TRBJ2-1	.	TGTGCCAGCAGCTTGGTTGGGACTCGACACAATGAGCAGTTCTTC	CASSLVGTRHNEQFF
TRBV19	.	TRBJ1-5	.	TGTGCCAGTAGTATAGATAATGGTCACGCCCAGCCCCAGCATTTT	CASSIDNGHAQPQHF
TRBV28	TRBD1	TRBJ2-5	.	TGTGCCAGCAGTTCCGGGACAGGGAAAGAGACCCAGTACTTC	CASSSGTGKETQYF
TRBV11-2	.	TRBJ1-2	few	TGTGCCAGCAGTCCCTCAGGGGCTGGCTACACCTTC	CASSPSGAGYTF
TRBV27	.	TRBJ2-7	.	TGTGCCAGCAGCCCCGGGAGGGGGACAGCAGTATACGAGCAGTACTTC	CASSPGRGTAVYEQYF
TRBV9	TRBD2	TRBJ2-5	.	TGTGCCAGCAGCGTCCACGGGAGGGGACAAGAGACCCAGTACTTC	CASSVHGRGQETQYF
TRBV6-5	.	TRBJ1-2	once	TGTGCCAGCAGCCCCGGGACACACACTAACTATGGCTACATCTTC	CASSPGTHTNYGYIF
TRBV18	.	TRBJ2-2	once	TGTGCCAGCTCACCAAACAACGCGAACACCGGGGAGCTGTTTTTT	CASSPNNANTGELFF
TRBV7-9	.	TRBJ1-4	.	TGTGCCAGCAGCTTAACCCGACTCCCCCGGACAGACCTGGAAAAACTGTTTTTT	CASSLTRLPRTDLEKLFF
TRBV5-6	.	TRBJ1-6	.	TGTGCCAGCAGCTTTGACGATTCACCCCTCCACTTT	CASSFDDSPLHF
TRBV19	TRBD2	TRBJ2-1	.	TGTGCCAGTGCCCCTAGCGGGAGTATCGACAATGAGCAGTTCTTC	CASAPSGSIDNEQFF
TRBV11-2	.	TRBJ2-3	.	TGTGCCAGCAGTCTCGCGGGTACGCAGTATTTT	CASSLAGTQYF
TRBV12-3/TRBV12-4	.	TRBJ1-1	.	TGTGCCAGCAGCCAGGACGGGCATGAAGCTTTCTTT	CASSQDGHEAFF
TRBV6-5	.	TRBJ2-7	.	TGTGCCAGCAAAGGGAGCTCCTACGAGCAGTACTTC	CASKGSSYEQYF
TRBV7-2	.	TRBJ1-1	.	TGTGCCAGCAGCCTATTTCGTCAGAACACTGAAGCTTTCTTT	CASSLFRQNTEAFF
TRBV29-1	.	TRBJ2-7	.	TGCAGCGTTGCGGGGGGCACCTCCAACTACGAGCAGTACTTC	CSVAGGTSNYEQYF
TRBV28	.	TRBJ2-7	.	TGTGCCAGCAGTTTGTCACACGAGCAGTACTTC	CASSLSHEQYF
TRBV6-2/TRBV6-3	TRBD2	TRBJ2-3	.	TGTGCCAGCACCCCTGGCTTAGGGAGGGCTGGCACAGATACGCAGTATTTT	CASTPGLGRAGTDTQYF
TRBV28	TRBD2	TRBJ2-3	.	TGTGCCAGCAGTTCCGGACTAGCGGGAGGGTATTGGGGCACAGATACGCAGTATTTT	CASSSGLAGGYWGTDTQYF
TRBV11-1	TRBD2	TRBJ2-1	.	TGTGCCAGCAGCTTTAGGGCTAGCGGGAGCCACAATGAGCAGTTCTTC	CASSFRASGSHNEQFF
TRBV19	TRBD1	TRBJ1-5	once	TGTGCCAGCTTCCCGGGGGGCAGGGGGAATCAGCCCCAGCATTTT	CASFPGGRGNQPQHF
TRBV10-3	TRBD2	TRBJ2-7	.	TGTGCCATCAGGTCCGGACTAGCGGAGACCTACGAGCAGTACTTC	CAIRSGLAETYEQYF
TRBV28	.	TRBJ1-5	.	TGTGCCAGCAGTTTATCCCTCAATCAGCCCCAGCATTTT	CASSLSLNQPQHF
TRBV19	.	TRBJ1-6	.	TGTGCCAGTAGTATAGGGGGAGACAATTCACCCCTCCACTTT	CASSIGGDNSPLHF